The clone carrying this T cell receptor beta chain came up once. Methods used by the authors: Estimation of nucleated cell counts was performed using reference gene primer amplification. Assay: immunoSEQ multiplex PCR; the TCRdb copy retains only in-frame clones and omits some. Clone size and V and J calls were adopted from that table, with D and trimming inferred from the DNA. Of about 200,000 clones in the sample, 65% to 90% were seen once. The data were obtained in a study of blood T cell repertoires in COVID-19. Study information: Acute-phase and convalescent COVID-19 samples originated in the United States, Italy and Spain. From T cells, B-cell-depleted T cells, or PBMCs came the material, which was cDNA or gDNA.

The source is a man aged 45-65 years with active or convalescent COVID-19. The sequencing sample was made of peripheral blood.

The CDR3 nucleotides are TGTGCCAGTAGTATAGGACAGGGGGCCTATCAGCCCCAGCATTTT. As protein: CASSIGQGAYQPQHF. The chain has TRBV19 and TRBJ1-5, with 10 positions matching TRBD1. The V and J ends lost 1 base and 5 bases, in that order; junction bases with no gene match: 2. This CDR3 spans 15 amino acids. Germline V gene lookup returns CDR1 LNHDA and CDR2 SQIVND (reference sequence).